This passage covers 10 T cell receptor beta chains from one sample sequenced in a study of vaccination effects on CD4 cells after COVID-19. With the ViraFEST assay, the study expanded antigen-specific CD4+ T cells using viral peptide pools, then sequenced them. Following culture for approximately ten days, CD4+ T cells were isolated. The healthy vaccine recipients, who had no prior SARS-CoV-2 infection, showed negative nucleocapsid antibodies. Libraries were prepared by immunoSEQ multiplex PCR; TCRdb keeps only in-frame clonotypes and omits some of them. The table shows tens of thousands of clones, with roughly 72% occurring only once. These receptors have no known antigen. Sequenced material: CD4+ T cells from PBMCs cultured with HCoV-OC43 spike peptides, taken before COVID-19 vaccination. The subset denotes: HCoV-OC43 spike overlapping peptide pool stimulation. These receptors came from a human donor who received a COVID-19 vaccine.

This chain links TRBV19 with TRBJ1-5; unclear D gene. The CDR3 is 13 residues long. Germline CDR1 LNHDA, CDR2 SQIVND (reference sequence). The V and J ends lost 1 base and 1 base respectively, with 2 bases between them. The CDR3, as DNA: TGTGCCAGTAGTATAGCCAGCAATCAGCCCCAGCATTTT. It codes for CASSIASNQPQHF.

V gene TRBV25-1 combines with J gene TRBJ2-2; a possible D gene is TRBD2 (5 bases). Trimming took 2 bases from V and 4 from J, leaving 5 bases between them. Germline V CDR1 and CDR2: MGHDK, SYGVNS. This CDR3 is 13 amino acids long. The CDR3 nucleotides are TGTGCCAGCAGTGAACGGGGCACCGGGGAGCTGTTTTTT. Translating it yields CASSERGTGELFF.

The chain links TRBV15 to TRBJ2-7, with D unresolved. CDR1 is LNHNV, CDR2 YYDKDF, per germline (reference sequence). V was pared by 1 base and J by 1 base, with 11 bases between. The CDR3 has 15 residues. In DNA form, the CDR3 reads TGTGCCACCAGCAGAGGGTCCGGCCTTTCCTACGAGCAGTACTTC. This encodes CATSRGSGLSYEQYF.

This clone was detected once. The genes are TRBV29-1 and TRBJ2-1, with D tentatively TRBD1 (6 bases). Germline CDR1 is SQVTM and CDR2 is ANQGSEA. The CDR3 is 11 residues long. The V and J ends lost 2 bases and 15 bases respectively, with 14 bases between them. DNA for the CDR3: TGCAGCGTTGAAAAGGGGCAGGGGTGGTTCTTC. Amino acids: CSVEKGQGWFF.

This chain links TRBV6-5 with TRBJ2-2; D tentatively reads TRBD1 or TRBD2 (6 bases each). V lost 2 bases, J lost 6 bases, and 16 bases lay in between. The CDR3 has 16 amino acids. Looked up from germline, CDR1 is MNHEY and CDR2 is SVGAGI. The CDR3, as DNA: TGTGCCAGCAGTTACCTAGCGCCCTCAGGGGCCGGGGAGCTGTTTTTT. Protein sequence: CASSYLAPSGAGELFF.

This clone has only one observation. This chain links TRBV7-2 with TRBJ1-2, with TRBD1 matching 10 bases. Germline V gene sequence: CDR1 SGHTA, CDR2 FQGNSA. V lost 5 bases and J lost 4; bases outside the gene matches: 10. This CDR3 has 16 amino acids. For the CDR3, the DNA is TGTGCCAGCAGCGTACCGGGACAGGGGCCTCCCTATGGCTACACCTTC. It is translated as CASSVPGQGPPYGYTF. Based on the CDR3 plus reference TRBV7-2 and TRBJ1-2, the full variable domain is GAGVSQSPSNKVTEKGKDVELRCDPISGHTALYWYRQSLGQGLEFLIYFQGNSAPDKSGLPSDRFSAERTGGSVSTLTIQRTQQEDSAVYLCASSVPGQGPPYGYTFGSGTRLTVV.

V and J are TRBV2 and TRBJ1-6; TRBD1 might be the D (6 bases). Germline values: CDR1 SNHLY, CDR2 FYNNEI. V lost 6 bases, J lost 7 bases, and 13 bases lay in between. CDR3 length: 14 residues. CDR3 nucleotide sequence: TGTGCCAGCAGGGCAGGGGTTGGGAATTCACCCCTCCACTTT. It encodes CASRAGVGNSPLHF.

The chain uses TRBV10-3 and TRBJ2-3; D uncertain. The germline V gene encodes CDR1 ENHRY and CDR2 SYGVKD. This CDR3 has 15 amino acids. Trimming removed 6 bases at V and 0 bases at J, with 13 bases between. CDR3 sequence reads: CAIRDLGASTDTQYF. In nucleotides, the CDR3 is TGTGCCATCAGGGACCTCGGCGCTAGCACAGATACGCAGTATTTT.

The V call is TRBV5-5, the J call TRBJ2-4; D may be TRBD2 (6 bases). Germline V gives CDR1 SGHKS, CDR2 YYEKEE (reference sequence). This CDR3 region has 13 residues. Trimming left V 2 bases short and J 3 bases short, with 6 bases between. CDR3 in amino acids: CASSFGGKNIQYF. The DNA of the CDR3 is TGTGCCAGCAGCTTCGGGGGCAAAAACATTCAGTACTTC.

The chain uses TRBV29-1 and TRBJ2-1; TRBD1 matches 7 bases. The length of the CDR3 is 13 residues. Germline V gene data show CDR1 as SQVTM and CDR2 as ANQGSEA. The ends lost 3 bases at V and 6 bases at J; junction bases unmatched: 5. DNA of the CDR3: TGCAGCGTTGATGAGGGGGCAGGCAATGAGCAGTTCTTC. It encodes CSVDEGAGNEQFF.